This note documents a single T cell receptor beta chain sequence. Its specificity is unknown. Assays were performed on 10^5 or so TCR templates per sample. TCRdb's table, derived via immunoSEQ multiplex PCR, lists solely in-frame clones and lacks some. This sample has more than 60,000 clones, with around 96% found just once. This sample is drawn from a study of siplizumab effects on memory and regulatory T cells. Study-wide results and limits: Just a small share of alloreactive clones was traced back to unstimulated subsets. Naive T cells appeared more diverse than memory cells and seemed to be major alloresponse contributors.

CDR3 length equals 14 residues. The V gene's germline CDR1 is LGHNA and CDR2 YNFKEQ. Trimming cost V 0 bases and J 7 bases, with 13 bases left between them. Sequencing was carried out using naive CD8+ T cells sorted from blood. V gene TRBV4-2 combines with J gene TRBJ2-7, with a tentative D call TRBD2 (6 bases). The sequence came from a human donor in good health. This chain's CDR3 is CASSQEAGPTEQYF. CDR3 bases: TGTGCCAGCAGCCAAGAAGCGGGTCCGACTGAGCAGTACTTC.